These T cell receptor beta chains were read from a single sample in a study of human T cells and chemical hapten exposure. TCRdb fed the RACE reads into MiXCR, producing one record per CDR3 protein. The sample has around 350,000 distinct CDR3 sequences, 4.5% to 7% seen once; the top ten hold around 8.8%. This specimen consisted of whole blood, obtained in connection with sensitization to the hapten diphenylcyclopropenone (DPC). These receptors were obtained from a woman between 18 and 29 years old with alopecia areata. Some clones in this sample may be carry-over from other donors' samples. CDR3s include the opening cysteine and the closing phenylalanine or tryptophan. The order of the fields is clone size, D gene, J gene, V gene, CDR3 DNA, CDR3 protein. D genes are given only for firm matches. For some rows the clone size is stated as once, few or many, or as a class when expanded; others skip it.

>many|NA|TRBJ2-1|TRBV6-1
TGTGCCAGCAGCCTTCAGGGGCATGAGCAGTTCTTC
CASSLQGHEQFF
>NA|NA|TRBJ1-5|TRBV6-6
TGTGCCAGCAGTTACTTGGGTGATGATCAGCCCCAGCATTTT
CASSYLGDDQPQHF
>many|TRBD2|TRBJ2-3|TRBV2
TGTGCCAGCTCTAGCGGGGGGCCGGGGCGCACAGATACGCAGTATTTT
CASSSGGPGRTDTQYF
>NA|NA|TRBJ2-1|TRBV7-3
TGTGCCAGCAGCTTAGGACTACGCTCCTACAATGAGCAGTTCTTC
CASSLGLRSYNEQFF
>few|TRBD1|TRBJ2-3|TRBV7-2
TGTGCCAGCAGCCGGGGACAGGCCATCCCGCCCTACACAGATACGCAGTATTTT
CASSRGQAIPPYTDTQYF
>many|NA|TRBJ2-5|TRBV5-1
TGCGCCAGCAGCTTGGCCCCGGAAGAGACCCAGTACTTC
CASSLAPEETQYF
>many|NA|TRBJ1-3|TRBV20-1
TGCAGTGCTCCCCAGGGAAGAGCTCCTGGAAACACCATATATTTT
CSAPQGRAPGNTIYF
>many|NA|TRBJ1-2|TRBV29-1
TGCAGCGTTGAACTGGGCGGCGATGGCTACACCTTC
CSVELGGDGYTF
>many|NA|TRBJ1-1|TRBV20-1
TGCCATAGGCTTTCGAACACTGAAGCTTTCTTT
CHRLSNTEAFF
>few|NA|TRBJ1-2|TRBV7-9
TGTGCCAGCAGCTTAGCGGAGGGATTCGAGGGCTACACCTTC
CASSLAEGFEGYTF
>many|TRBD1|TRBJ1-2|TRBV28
TGTGCCAGCAATCCCTGGGGACCACAGGGGGGATCTTATGGCTACACCTTC
CASNPWGPQGGSYGYTF
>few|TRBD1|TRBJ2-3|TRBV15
TGTGCCACCAGCTCGCGGCGGGGACAGGTGACAGATACGCAGTATTTT
CATSSRRGQVTDTQYF
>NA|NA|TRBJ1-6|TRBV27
TGTGCCACCTCGGAGGGATACTATAATTCACCCCTCCACTTT
CATSEGYYNSPLHF
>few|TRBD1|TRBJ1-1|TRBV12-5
TGTGCTAGTGGTCCACAGGGGCTCACTGAAGCTTTCTTT
CASGPQGLTEAFF
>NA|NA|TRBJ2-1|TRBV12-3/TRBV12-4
TGTGCCAGCAGAAAGGGTTGGAATGAGCAGTTCTTC
CASRKGWNEQFF
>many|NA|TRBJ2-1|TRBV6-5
TGTGCCACCGCTTGGGACCAGGGGTACAATGAGCAGTTCTTC
CATAWDQGYNEQFF
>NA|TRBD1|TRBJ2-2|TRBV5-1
TGCGCCAGCAGCTTGCGACAGGGGACTACCGGGGAGCTGTTTTTT
CASSLRQGTTGELFF
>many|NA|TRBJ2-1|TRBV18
TGTGCCAGCTCTCCGGACAGGGAGGGCCGATATAATGAGCAGTTCTTC
CASSPDREGRYNEQFF
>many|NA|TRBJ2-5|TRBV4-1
TGCGCCAGCAGCCAAGATGGGCGGTTAGGAAAGACCCAGTACTTC
CASSQDGRLGKTQYF
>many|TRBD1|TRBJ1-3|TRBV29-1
TGCAGCGTCGGGACAGGGGCCTCTGGAAACACCATATATTTT
CSVGTGASGNTIYF
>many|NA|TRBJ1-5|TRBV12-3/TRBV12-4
TGTGCCAGCAGTTTAATCTCGGGGGGCAGCAATCAGCCCCAGCATTTT
CASSLISGGSNQPQHF
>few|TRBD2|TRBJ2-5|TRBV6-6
TGTGCCAGCAGTGCCGGGACTAGCCGTGAGACCCAGTACTTC
CASSAGTSRETQYF
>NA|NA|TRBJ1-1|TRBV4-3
TGCGCCAGCAGCTGGGATAGGGCTGAAGCTTTCTTT
CASSWDRAEAFF
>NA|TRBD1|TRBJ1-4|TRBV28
TGTGCCAGCAGTCTCCGGGACAGTCCGAATGAAAAACTGTTTTTT
CASSLRDSPNEKLFF
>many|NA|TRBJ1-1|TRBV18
TGTGCCAGCTCACCGGGGCTGGGGGGACCGAACACTGAAGCTTTCTTT
CASSPGLGGPNTEAFF
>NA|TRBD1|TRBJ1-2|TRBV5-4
TGTGCCAGCAGCGCGATACAGGGGGCGGACTATGGCCACACCTTC
CASSAIQGADYGHTF
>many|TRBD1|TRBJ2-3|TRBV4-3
TGTGCCAGCAGCCAGGACAGGGGGGGCACAGATACGCAGTATTTT
CASSQDRGGTDTQYF
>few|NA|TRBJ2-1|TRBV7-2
TGTGCCAGCAGCTTCCAAGCCAGGGATGAGCAGTTCTTC
CASSFQARDEQFF
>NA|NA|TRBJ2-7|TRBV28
TGTGCCAGCAGTTTCCTCACCTACGAGCAGTACTTC
CASSFLTYEQYF
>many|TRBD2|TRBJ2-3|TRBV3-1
TGTGCCAGCAGCCAAGCAACTAGCGGCACAGATACGCAGTATTTT
CASSQATSGTDTQYF
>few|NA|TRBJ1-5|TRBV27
TGTGCCAGCAGGGAAGTCTCAGGGGAACATCAGCCCCAGCATTTT
CASREVSGEHQPQHF
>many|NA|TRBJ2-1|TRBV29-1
TGCAGCGTGACAGTACTCAATGAGCAGTTCTTC
CSVTVLNEQFF
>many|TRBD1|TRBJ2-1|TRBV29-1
TGCACAACGGGACAGGGGAGGAATGAGCAGTTCTTC
CTTGQGRNEQFF
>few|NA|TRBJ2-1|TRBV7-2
TGTGCCAGCAGCTTGCCTAGCGCCTATGAGCAGTTCTTC
CASSLPSAYEQFF
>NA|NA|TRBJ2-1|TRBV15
TGTGCCACCAGCAGAGTGGGGAGATACAATGAGCAGTTCTTC
CATSRVGRYNEQFF
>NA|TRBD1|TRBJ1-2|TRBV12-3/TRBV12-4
TGTGCCAGCAGGCCGAGACAGGGGAACTATGGCTACACCTTC
CASRPRQGNYGYTF
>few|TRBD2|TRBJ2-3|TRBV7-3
TGTGCCAGCAGCTCCGGACTAGCGGGGGCCCTCACAGATACGCAGTATTTT
CASSSGLAGALTDTQYF
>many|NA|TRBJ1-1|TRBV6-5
TGTGCCAGCAGTTACAGGCCAGGGAGAAACACTGAAGCTTTCTTT
CASSYRPGRNTEAFF
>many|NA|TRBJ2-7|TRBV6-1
TGTGCCAGCAAGAAGGGGGCCTACGAGCAGTACTTC
CASKKGAYEQYF
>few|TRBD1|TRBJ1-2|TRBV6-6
TGTGCCAGCAGTTACTCGGGACAGGGGGCCAACTATGGCTACACCTTC
CASSYSGQGANYGYTF
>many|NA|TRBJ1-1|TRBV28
TGTGCCAGCAAGAACGGGGGCCCCCCAGGAGGCACTGAAGCTTTCTTT
CASKNGGPPGGTEAFF
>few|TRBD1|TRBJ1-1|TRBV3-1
TGTGCCAGCAGCCACTACAGGGGGCGAGCTTTCTTT
CASSHYRGRAFF
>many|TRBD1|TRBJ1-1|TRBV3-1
TGTGCCAGCAGCCTCGGGACAGGCGGCAATGAAGCTTTCTTT
CASSLGTGGNEAFF
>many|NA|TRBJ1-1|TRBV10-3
TGTGCCGTCTCCCAAGGCGGGGCGCGGGACACTGAAGCTTTCTTT
CAVSQGGARDTEAFF
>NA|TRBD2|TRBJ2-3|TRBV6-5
TGTGCCAGCAGTCCCAACCGGGACTACCTCCCCCATACGCAGTATTTT
CASSPNRDYLPHTQYF
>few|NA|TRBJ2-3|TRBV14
TGTGCCAGCAGCCAAGACCGCATCAGCACAGATACGCAGTATTTT
CASSQDRISTDTQYF